A selection of T cell receptor beta chains follows, all from one sample in a study of chronic HIV infection and antiretroviral therapy. TCRdb recomputed calls from the 5' RACE reads with MiXCR, one row per CDR3 protein. The sample carries 40,000 to 50,000 distinct CDR3 sequences, roughly 19% recorded once. The sequenced material came from peripheral blood. The receptors shown here come from an adult who had HIV and had not received antiretroviral therapy, or was an uninfected healthy control (not recorded which). Each CDR3 is given with its conserved first and last residue. A D gene is named only where the DNA matches it firmly. Rows give clone size only sometimes, using once, few, many, or a class for an expanded clone.

NA	TRBJ1-3	TRBV10-3	NA	CAISPTSGNTIYF	TGTGCCATCAGCCCGACCTCTGGAAACACCATATATTTT
NA	TRBJ1-1	TRBV27	few	CASSLGATTLKAFF	TGTGCCAGCAGTTTAGGGGCGACCACACTGAAAGCTTTCTTT
NA	TRBJ1-5	TRBV24-1	few	CATSDLLSNQPQHF	TGTGCCACCAGTGATTTGTTAAGCAATCAGCCCCAGCATTTT
TRBD1	TRBJ2-1	TRBV10-3	NA	CAIAGQGARNEQFF	TGTGCCATCGCAGGACAGGGGGCTAGGAATGAGCAGTTCTTC
NA	TRBJ2-7	TRBV28	few	CASRTGHTSYEQYF	TGTGCCAGCAGAACAGGACATACCTCCTACGAGCAGTACTTC
TRBD2	TRBJ2-2	TRBV20-1	NA	CSASGRTGELFF	TGCAGTGCTAGCGGGAGGACCGGGGAGCTGTTTTTT
NA	TRBJ1-2	TRBV4-2	few	CASSQGEGRDYGYTF	TGTGCCAGCAGCCAAGGAGAGGGCAGAGACTATGGCTACACCTTC
TRBD2	TRBJ2-3	TRBV4-1	NA	CASSQGRGREKSDTQYF	TGCGCCAGCAGCCAAGGGCGCGGGCGGGAGAAGTCAGATACGCAGTATTTT
NA	TRBJ1-5	TRBV28	few	CASSLEGQQPQHF	TGTGCCAGCAGTTTAGAGGGACAACAGCCCCAGCATTTT
TRBD1	TRBJ1-1	TRBV3-1	few	CASSREGQLNTEAFF	TGTGCCAGCAGCCGAGAGGGACAGTTGAACACTGAAGCTTTCTTT
NA	TRBJ1-5	TRBV12-3/TRBV12-4	NA	CASSPIGPGAFTQPQHF	TGTGCCAGCAGCCCCATAGGACCGGGGGCTTTTACACAGCCCCAGCATTTT
NA	TRBJ1-6	TRBV27	few	CASSGPTKNSPLHF	TGTGCCAGCAGTGGACCAACCAAGAATTCACCCCTCCACTTT
TRBD2	TRBJ2-1	TRBV28	once	CASSFGLPGLAVVNEQFF	TGTGCCAGCAGTTTTGGACTGCCGGGACTAGCAGTTGTCAATGAGCAGTTCTTC
NA	TRBJ2-1	TRBV9	NA	CASSPEGAYNEQFF	TGTGCCAGCAGCCCCGAGGGGGCCTACAATGAGCAGTTCTTC
NA	TRBJ1-4	TRBV6-5	NA	CASSSSSLPLPGTNEKLFF	TGTGCCAGCAGTTCTTCAAGCCTACCTTTGCCCGGCACTAATGAAAAACTGTTTTTT
TRBD2	TRBJ2-3	TRBV7-6	NA	CASSLEVGTSEEDTQYF	TGTGCCAGCAGCTTAGAGGTTGGGACTAGCGAGGAAGATACGCAGTATTTT
NA	TRBJ2-1	TRBV28	few	CASSHPGPQFF	TGTGCCAGCAGCCACCCGGGGCCTCAGTTCTTC
NA	TRBJ2-3	TRBV4-1	NA	CASSQERGDTQYF	TGCGCCAGCAGCCAAGAAAGAGGTGATACGCAGTATTTT
TRBD2	TRBJ2-3	TRBV28	NA	CASSLRAGGTDTQYF	TGTGCCAGCAGTTTGAGAGCGGGAGGGACAGATACGCAGTATTTT
TRBD1	TRBJ1-5	TRBV28	NA	CASSLDRKNQPQHF	TGTGCCAGCAGTCTGGACAGGAAGAATCAGCCCCAGCATTTT
TRBD1	TRBJ1-4	TRBV12-3/TRBV12-4	NA	CASSPNRGQQDEKLFF	TGTGCCAGCAGTCCTAACAGGGGGCAACAGGATGAAAAACTGTTTTTT
TRBD1	TRBJ1-1	TRBV9	NA	CASSSSGQANTEAFF	TGTGCCAGCAGCTCCAGCGGACAGGCGAACACTGAAGCTTTCTTT
TRBD2	TRBJ2-7	TRBV13	few	CASSTRLAFPYEQYF	TGTGCCAGCAGCACCCGACTAGCGTTCCCCTACGAGCAGTACTTC
NA	TRBJ2-7	TRBV6-5	few	CASGSTSYEQYF	TGTGCCAGCGGTTCCACCAGCTACGAGCAGTACTTC
TRBD2	TRBJ2-7	TRBV5-5	few	CASSLDGLAGGEQYF	TGTGCCAGCAGCCTTGATGGACTAGCGGGAGGCGAGCAGTACTTC
TRBD1	TRBJ2-5	TRBV20-1	few	CSPKPGQGAQETQYF	TGCAGTCCGAAGCCGGGACAGGGAGCCCAAGAGACCCAGTACTTC
NA	TRBJ2-7	TRBV29-1	NA	CSVVTGMTYEQYF	TGCAGCGTTGTAACAGGGATGACCTACGAGCAGTACTTC
TRBD2	TRBJ2-6	TRBV5-1	few	CASSSSAGGAGANVLTF	TGCGCCAGCAGCTCATCGGCGGGGGGTGCTGGGGCCAACGTCCTGACTTTC
TRBD1	TRBJ1-4	TRBV4-1	NA	CASSTRTGEEKLFF	TGCGCCAGCAGCACCCGGACAGGGGAAGAAAAACTGTTTTTT
TRBD1	TRBJ1-2	TRBV30	NA	CAWSPGQNYGYTF	TGTGCCTGGAGCCCGGGACAGAACTATGGCTACACCTTC
TRBD2	TRBJ2-1	TRBV20-1	few	CSARARGVSRASGSNEQFF	TGCAGTGCTAGAGCGAGGGGGGTTTCGCGGGCTAGCGGGAGCAATGAGCAGTTCTTC
TRBD2	TRBJ2-3	TRBV10-2	few	CASLPGLATDTQYF	TGCGCCAGCTTACCGGGACTAGCAACAGATACGCAGTATTTT
NA	TRBJ1-4	TRBV28	NA	CASSSEKLFF	TGTGCCAGCAGTTCTGAAAAACTGTTTTTT
NA	TRBJ1-5	TRBV2	few	CASSEGSASSRQHF	TGTGCCAGCAGTGAAGGGTCCGCCTCGAGTCGCCAGCATTTT
NA	TRBJ2-7	TRBV6-5	NA	CASSVDYPPYEQYF	TGTGCCAGCAGTGTCGATTATCCGCCCTACGAGCAGTACTTC
NA	TRBJ1-6	TRBV2	NA	CASTLRQWNSPLHF	TGTGCCAGCACCCTCAGGCAGTGGAATTCACCCCTCCACTTT
NA	TRBJ1-2	TRBV24-1	NA	CATADPYGYTF	TGTGCCACTGCGGACCCCTATGGCTACACCTTC
TRBD1	TRBJ2-2	TRBV28	NA	CASKTGGNGELFF	TGTGCCAGCAAGACAGGGGGTAACGGGGAGCTGTTTTTT
NA	TRBJ2-3	TRBV29-1	NA	CSVDHTDTQYF	TGCAGCGTTGATCACACAGATACGCAGTATTTT
TRBD1	TRBJ2-1	TRBV9	NA	CASSVDLSGQGAHNEQFF	TGTGCCAGCAGCGTAGATCTGTCGGGACAGGGGGCGCACAATGAGCAGTTCTTC
TRBD2	TRBJ2-3	TRBV20-1	few	CSARDRSGRADTQYF	TGCAGTGCTAGAGATCGGAGCGGGAGGGCCGATACGCAGTATTTT
NA	TRBJ2-5	TRBV11-1	few	CASSFGRGSETQYF	TGTGCCAGCAGCTTCGGCCGGGGTTCAGAGACCCAGTACTTC
NA	TRBJ1-5	TRBV9	NA	CASSESPSGQPQHF	TGTGCCAGCAGCGAAAGCCCGAGCGGTCAGCCCCAGCATTTT
TRBD2	TRBJ2-7	TRBV5-1	few	CASSLGLALSYEQYF	TGCGCCAGCAGCTTGGGACTAGCGCTCTCCTACGAGCAGTACTTC
NA	TRBJ2-1	TRBV29-1	NA	CSDRVRLSYNEQFF	TGCAGCGACCGGGTTCGTCTCTCCTACAATGAGCAGTTCTTC
NA	TRBJ1-2	TRBV20-1	NA	CSASPGDIGRGYTF	TGCAGTGCCTCCCCGGGGGACATCGGTCGGGGCTACACCTTC
TRBD1	TRBJ2-7	TRBV7-9	few	CASRGQESYEQYF	TGTGCCAGCAGAGGACAGGAGTCCTACGAGCAGTACTTC
NA	TRBJ2-3	TRBV7-9	NA	CASSLSLDTQYF	TGTGCCAGCAGCTTATCTCTCGATACGCAGTATTTT
TRBD2	TRBJ2-5	TRBV27	NA	CASRPSGGTQYF	TGTGCCAGTCGGCCGTCGGGGGGGACCCAGTACTTC
NA	TRBJ1-1	TRBV28	NA	CASSLLGPRNTEAFF	TGTGCCAGCAGTTTATTAGGGCCAAGGAACACTGAAGCTTTCTTT
NA	TRBJ1-1	TRBV28	NA	CASSSYRVINPVTLNTEAFF	TGTGCCAGCAGTTCTTACAGGGTAATCAACCCCGTAACTTTGAACACTGAAGCTTTCTTT
NA	TRBJ2-7	TRBV27	few	CASSHTKETDFQQYF	TGTGCCAGCAGCCATACCAAGGAGACCGACTTCCAGCAGTACTTC
NA	TRBJ1-3	TRBV28	NA	CASSLEVSGNTIYF	TGTGCCAGCAGTTTAGAGGTCTCTGGAAACACCATATATTTT
TRBD1	TRBJ1-5	TRBV29-1	many	CSVGTGDQPQHF	TGCAGCGTTGGAACAGGGGATCAGCCCCAGCATTTT
TRBD2	TRBJ2-5	TRBV9	NA	CASSPGLAGIKETQYF	TGTGCCAGCAGCCCAGGACTAGCGGGTATCAAAGAGACCCAGTACTTC